This TCR beta chain was captured by sequencing in a study of PD-L1 blockade in urothelial cancer. Sequencing was performed with immunoSEQ multiplex PCR; in TCRdb, only in-frame clones are kept and a portion is missing. The sample lists 60,000 to 75,000 clones, about 90% seen once, with 15% in the top ten. The sample's time point: pretreatment peripheral blood. Every patient provided from 1 to 8 samples, collected pretreatment and on-treatment. This CDR3 has 20 residues. After removal of 1 base from V and 0 bases from J, the junction contained 16 bases not matched to a gene. The germline gives CDR1 SGHNT, CDR2 YYREEE (reference sequence).

The sequence was collected from a man in his sixties with urothelial cancer. This sample comprised PBMCs, obtained around atezolizumab (anti-PD-L1) treatment. This sequence joins TRBV5-4 and TRBJ1-3, with TRBD1 matching over 7 bases. CDR3 bases: TGTGCCAGCAGCTTGCTAGGGGGCCCTTTGGCAGGGAGCTCTGGAAACACCATATATTTT. Its protein product is CASSLLGGPLAGSSGNTIYF.